The entry below describes one T cell receptor beta chain. CDR3 length equals 13 residues. The V and J ends lost 5 bases and 3 bases respectively, with 10 bases between them. Looked up from germline, CDR1 is MDHEN and CDR2 is SYDVKM. This sample was taken from a study of cytomegalovirus exposure and HLA in healthy donors. The study ran its PCR with 60 Vbeta and 13 Jbeta primers. Sequenced by immunoSEQ multiplex PCR; TCRdb stores in-frame clones only, minus some. This table has 150,000 to 200,000 clones, around 82% appearing once. The TCR was taken from a woman in her forties or fifties in good health and CMV-seropositive. The chain uses TRBV28 and TRBJ1-2, with D unresolved. Sequenced: PBMCs. In DNA, the CDR3 is TGTGCCAGCAGTCCCACCCAGTACTATGGCTACACCTTC. Protein sequence: CASSPTQYYGYTF.